This T cell receptor (beta chain) emerged from a study of blood T cell repertoires in COVID-19. Clones were read by immunoSEQ multiplex PCR, and TCRdb kept only the in-frame ones, dropping some. The sample has fewer than 300,000 clones; 70% to 90% are singletons. Germline V gene data show CDR1 as SNHLY and CDR2 as FYNNEI. The CDR3 is 14 residues long. The V and J ends lost 2 bases and 3 bases respectively, with 5 bases between them. V gene TRBV2 combines with J gene TRBJ1-6; no clear D gene. The sample consisted of PBMCs or T cells enriched from blood (not recorded which). The TCR originated in a woman younger than 45 who had recovered from COVID-19. The CDR3 sequence is CASSENSYNSPLHF. CDR3 DNA sequence: TGTGCCAGCAGTGAAAACAGCTATAATTCACCCCTCCACTTT.